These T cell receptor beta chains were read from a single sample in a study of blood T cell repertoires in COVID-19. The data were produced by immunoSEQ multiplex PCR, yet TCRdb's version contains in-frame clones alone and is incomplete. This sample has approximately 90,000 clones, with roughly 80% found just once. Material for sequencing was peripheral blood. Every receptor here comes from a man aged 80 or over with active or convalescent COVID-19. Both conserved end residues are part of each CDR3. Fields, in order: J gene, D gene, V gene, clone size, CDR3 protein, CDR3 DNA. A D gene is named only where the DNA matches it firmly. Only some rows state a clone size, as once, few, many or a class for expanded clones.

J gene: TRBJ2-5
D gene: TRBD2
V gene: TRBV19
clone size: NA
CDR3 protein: CASSIGALTSGRETQYF
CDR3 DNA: TGTGCCAGTAGTATAGGAGCTCTTACTAGCGGGAGGGAGACCCAGTACTTC

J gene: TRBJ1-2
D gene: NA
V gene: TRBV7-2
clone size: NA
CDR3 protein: CASSWGGAYGYTF
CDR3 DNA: TGTGCCAGCAGCTGGGGAGGGGCGTATGGCTACACCTTC

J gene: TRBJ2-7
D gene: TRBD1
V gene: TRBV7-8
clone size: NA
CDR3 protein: CASSSVVPGQGTYEQYF
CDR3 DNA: TGTGCCAGCAGCTCCGTGGTTCCGGGACAGGGTACCTACGAGCAGTACTTC

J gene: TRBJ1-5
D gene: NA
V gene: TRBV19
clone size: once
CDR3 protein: CASKIGAGYQPQHF
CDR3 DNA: TGTGCCAGTAAAATTGGGGCAGGATATCAGCCCCAGCATTTT

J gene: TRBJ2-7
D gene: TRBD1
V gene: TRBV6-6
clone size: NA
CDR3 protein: CASTLRDRGVEQYF
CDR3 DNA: TGTGCCAGCACTCTCCGGGACAGGGGTGTAGAGCAGTACTTC

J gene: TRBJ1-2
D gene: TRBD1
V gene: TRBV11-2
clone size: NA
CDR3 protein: CASSRAGTDYGYTF
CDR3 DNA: TGTGCCAGCAGCCGAGCCGGGACAGACTATGGCTACACCTTC

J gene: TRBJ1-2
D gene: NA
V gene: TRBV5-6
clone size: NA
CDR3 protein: CASSPTGLVWVYTF
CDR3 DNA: TGTGCCAGCAGCCCTACAGGGTTGGTCTGGGTCTACACCTTC

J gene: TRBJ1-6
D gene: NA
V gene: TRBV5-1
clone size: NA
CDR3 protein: CASSLARSGVGSPLHF
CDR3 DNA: TGCGCCAGCAGCTTGGCTAGATCAGGGGTCGGTTCACCCCTCCACTTT

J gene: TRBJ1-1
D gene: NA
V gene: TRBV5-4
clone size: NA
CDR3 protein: CASSSGGTPSYRAFF
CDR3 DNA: TGTGCCAGCAGCTCCGGAGGGACGCCTAGTTATAGAGCTTTCTTT

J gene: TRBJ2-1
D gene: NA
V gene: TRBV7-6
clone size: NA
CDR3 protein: CASSSTLYRVPIGEQFF
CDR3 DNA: TGTGCCAGCAGCTCAACGTTGTACCGCGTCCCAATCGGTGAGCAGTTCTTC

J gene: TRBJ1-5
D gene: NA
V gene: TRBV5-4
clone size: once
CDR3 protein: CASSLGHTTTYSNQPQHF
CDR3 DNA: TGTGCCAGCAGCTTGGGACACACCACCACGTATAGCAATCAGCCCCAGCATTTT

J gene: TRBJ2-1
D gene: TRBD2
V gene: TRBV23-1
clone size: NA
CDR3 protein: CASSQKVLSGGLDEQFF
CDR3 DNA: TGCGCCAGCAGTCAAAAGGTACTGAGCGGGGGGTTAGATGAGCAGTTCTTC

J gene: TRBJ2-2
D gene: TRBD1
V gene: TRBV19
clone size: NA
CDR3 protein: CASSTGTDPTGGELFF
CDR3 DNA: TGTGCCAGTAGTACCGGGACAGATCCTACCGGCGGGGAGCTGTTTTTT

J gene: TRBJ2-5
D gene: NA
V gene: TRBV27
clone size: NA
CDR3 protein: CASSPRVGETQYF
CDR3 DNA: TGTGCCAGCAGTCCCAGGGTTGGAGAGACCCAGTACTTC

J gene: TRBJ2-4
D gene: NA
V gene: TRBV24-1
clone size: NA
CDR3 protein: CATSHGGRDKNIQYF
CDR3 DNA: TGTGCCACCAGTCACGGGGGGCGTGACAAAAACATTCAGTACTTC

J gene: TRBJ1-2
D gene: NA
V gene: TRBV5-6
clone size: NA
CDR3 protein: CASSWDILNYGYTF
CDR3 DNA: TGTGCCAGCAGCTGGGACATTTTAAACTATGGCTACACCTTC

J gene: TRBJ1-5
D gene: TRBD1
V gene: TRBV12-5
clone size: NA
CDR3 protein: CASGPPGTGDQPQHF
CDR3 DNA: TGTGCTAGTGGTCCCCCTGGGACAGGGGATCAGCCCCAGCATTTT

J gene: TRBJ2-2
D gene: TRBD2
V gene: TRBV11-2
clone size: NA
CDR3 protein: CASSSRTSGGTNTGELFF
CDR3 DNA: TGTGCCAGCAGCTCCCGGACTAGCGGGGGGACGAACACCGGGGAGCTGTTTTTT

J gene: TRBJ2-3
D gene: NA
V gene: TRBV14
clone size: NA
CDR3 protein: CASSQDGEATQYF
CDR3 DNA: TGTGCCAGCAGCCAAGATGGGGAGGCTACGCAGTATTTT

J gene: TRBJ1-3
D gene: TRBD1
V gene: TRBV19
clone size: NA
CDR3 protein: CASIGGQAFFGNTIYF
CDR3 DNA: TGTGCCAGTATCGGTGGACAGGCCTTTTTTGGAAACACCATATATTTT

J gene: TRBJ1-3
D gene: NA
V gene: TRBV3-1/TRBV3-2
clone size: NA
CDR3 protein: CASSQEVQGLKGNTIYF
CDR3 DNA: TGTGCCAGCAGCCAAGAAGTACAGGGTTTGAAGGGAAACACCATATATTTT

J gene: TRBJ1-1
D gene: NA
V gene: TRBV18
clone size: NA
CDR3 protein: CASSPRGRQEFIGNTEAFF
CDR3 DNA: TGTGCCAGCTCACCAAGAGGGAGGCAGGAGTTTATTGGAAACACTGAAGCTTTCTTT

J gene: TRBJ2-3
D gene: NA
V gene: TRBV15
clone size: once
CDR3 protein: CATRPRGGMDTQYF
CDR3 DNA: TGTGCCACCAGGCCAAGGGGTGGAATGGATACGCAGTATTTT

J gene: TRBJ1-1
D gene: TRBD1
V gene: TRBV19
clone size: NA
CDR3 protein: CASSVGQPSAEAFF
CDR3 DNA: TGTGCCAGTAGCGTGGGACAGCCGAGCGCTGAAGCTTTCTTT

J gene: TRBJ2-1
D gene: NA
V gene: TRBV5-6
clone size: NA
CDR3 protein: CASSPRPRGKGHEQFF
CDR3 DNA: TGTGCCAGCAGCCCCCGCCCACGGGGGAAAGGTCATGAGCAGTTCTTC

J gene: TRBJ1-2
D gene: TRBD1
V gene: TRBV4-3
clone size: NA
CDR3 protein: CASSQPGQEHYGYTF
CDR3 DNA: TGCGCCAGCAGCCAACCGGGACAGGAGCACTATGGCTACACCTTC

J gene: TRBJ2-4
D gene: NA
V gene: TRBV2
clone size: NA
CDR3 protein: CASSQTRPGGPGGKNIQYF
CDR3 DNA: TGTGCCAGCAGTCAGACCCGCCCCGGGGGGCCCGGGGGCAAAAACATTCAGTACTTC

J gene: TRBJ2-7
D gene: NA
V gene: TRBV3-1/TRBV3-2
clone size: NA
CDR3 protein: CASSPSGSSYEQYF
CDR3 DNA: TGTGCCAGCAGCCCTTCAGGTAGCTCCTACGAGCAGTACTTC

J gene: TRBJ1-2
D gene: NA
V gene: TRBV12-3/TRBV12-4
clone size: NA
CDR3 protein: CASSLAERGYTF
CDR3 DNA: TGTGCCAGCAGTTTGGCGGAGCGGGGCTACACCTTC

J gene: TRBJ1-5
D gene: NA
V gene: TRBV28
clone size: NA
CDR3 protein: CASSPGSINQPQHF
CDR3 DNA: TGTGCCAGCAGTCCCGGGTCTATTAATCAGCCCCAGCATTTT

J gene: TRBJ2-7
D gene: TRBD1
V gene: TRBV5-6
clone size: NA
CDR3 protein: CASKPKTRGQSYEQYF
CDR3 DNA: TGTGCCAGCAAACCGAAGACCCGGGGACAGTCCTACGAGCAGTACTTC

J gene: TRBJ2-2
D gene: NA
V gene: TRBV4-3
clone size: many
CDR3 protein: CASSQVASSVGELFF
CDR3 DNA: TGCGCCAGCAGCCAAGTTGCTAGCTCGGTCGGGGAGCTGTTTTTT

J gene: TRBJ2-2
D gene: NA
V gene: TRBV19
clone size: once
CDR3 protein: CASSQRRGLAGELFF
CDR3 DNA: TGTGCCAGTAGTCAGCGGCGGGGTCTCGCCGGGGAGCTGTTTTTT

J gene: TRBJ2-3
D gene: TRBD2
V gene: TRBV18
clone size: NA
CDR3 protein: CASSPPGLAGGTDTQYF
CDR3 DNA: TGTGCCAGCTCACCACCGGGGCTAGCGGGGGGCACAGATACGCAGTATTTT

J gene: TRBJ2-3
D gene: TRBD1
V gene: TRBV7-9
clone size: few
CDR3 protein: CASSWTGGTDTQYF
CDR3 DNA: TGTGCCAGCAGCTGGACAGGGGGCACAGATACGCAGTATTTT

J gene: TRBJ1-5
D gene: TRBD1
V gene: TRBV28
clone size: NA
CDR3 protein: CASSLTGSHNQPQHF
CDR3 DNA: TGTGCCAGCAGCTTGACAGGGTCGCACAATCAGCCCCAGCATTTT

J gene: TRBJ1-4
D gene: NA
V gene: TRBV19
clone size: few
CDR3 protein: CASSIAKGQGGEKLFF
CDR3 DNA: TGTGCCAGTAGTATAGCCAAGGGGCAGGGAGGCGAAAAACTGTTTTTT

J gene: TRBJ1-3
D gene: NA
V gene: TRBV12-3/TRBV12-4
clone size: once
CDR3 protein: CASTIGQGNTIYF
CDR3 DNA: TGTGCCAGCACCATAGGGCAGGGGAACACCATATATTTT

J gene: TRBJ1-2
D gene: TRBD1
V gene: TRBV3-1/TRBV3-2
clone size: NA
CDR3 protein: CASSQADRGPDYGYTF
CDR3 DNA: TGTGCCAGCAGCCAAGCGGACAGGGGGCCGGACTATGGCTACACCTTC

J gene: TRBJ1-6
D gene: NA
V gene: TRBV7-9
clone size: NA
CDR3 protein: CASSSGQHSPLHF
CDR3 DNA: TGTGCCAGCAGCTCAGGACAGCACTCACCCCTCCACTTT

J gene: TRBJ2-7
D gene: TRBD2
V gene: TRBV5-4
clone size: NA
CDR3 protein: CASSVGLAGSSYEQYF
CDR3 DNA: TGTGCCAGCAGCGTAGGACTAGCGGGGAGCTCCTACGAGCAGTACTTC

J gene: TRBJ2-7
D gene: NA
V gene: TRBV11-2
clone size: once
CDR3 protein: CASSLTIHEQYF
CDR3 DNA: TGTGCCAGCAGCTTAACTATCCACGAGCAGTACTTC

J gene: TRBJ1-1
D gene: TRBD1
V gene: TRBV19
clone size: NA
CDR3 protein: CASIIRDRHSGMIF
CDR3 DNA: TGTGCCAGTATCATTCGGGACAGACATTCGGGGATGATCTTT

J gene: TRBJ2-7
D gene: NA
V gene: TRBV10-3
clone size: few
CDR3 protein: CAISGLAPEQYF
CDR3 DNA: TGTGCCATCAGTGGCCTAGCGCCCGAGCAGTACTTC